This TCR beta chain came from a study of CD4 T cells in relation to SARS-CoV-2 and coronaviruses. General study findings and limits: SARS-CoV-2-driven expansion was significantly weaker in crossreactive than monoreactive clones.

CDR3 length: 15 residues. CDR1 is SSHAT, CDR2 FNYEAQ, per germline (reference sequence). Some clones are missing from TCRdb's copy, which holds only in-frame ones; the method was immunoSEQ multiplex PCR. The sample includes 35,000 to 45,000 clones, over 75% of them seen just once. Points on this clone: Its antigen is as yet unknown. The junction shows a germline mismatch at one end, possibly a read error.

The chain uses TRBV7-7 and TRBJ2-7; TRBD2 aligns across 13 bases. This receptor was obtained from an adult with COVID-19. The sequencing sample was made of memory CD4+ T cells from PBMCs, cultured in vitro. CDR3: CASSRGLAGSHEQYF. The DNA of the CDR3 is TGTGCTAGCAGCCGGGGACTAGCGGGATCCCACGAGCAGTACTTC. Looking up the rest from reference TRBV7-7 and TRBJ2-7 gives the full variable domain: GAGVSQSPRYKVTKRGQDVTLRCDPISSHATLYWYQQALGQGPEFLTYFNYEAQPDKSGLPSDRFSAERPEGSISTLTIQRTEQRDSAMYRCASSRGLAGSHEQYFGPGTRLTVT.